These 32 T cell receptor beta chains were sequenced from one sample in a study of blood T cell repertoires in COVID-19. Clones were sequenced by immunoSEQ multiplex PCR, and TCRdb holds only the in-frame ones, with some missing. The sample holds about 190,000 clones, roughly 90% seen once. Sample: peripheral blood. The receptors stem from a man in his forties with acute or convalescent COVID-19.

The V and J genes are TRBV5-5 and TRBJ2-7; possibly TRBD1 for D (6 bases). Looked up from germline, CDR1 is SGHKS and CDR2 is YYEKEE (reference sequence). CDR3 length: 14 residues. Trimming removed 1 base from V and 6 bases from J, with 14 bases in between. Written as DNA, the CDR3 is TGTGCCAGCAGCTTGTTGGGTGGGGGCGGCGAGCAGTACTTC. Amino acid sequence: CASSLLGGGGEQYF.

The count of this clone is one. The J gene is TRBJ2-2, the V gene TRBV27; 7 nucleotides line up with TRBD2. The CDR3 covers 16 residues. J was trimmed by 0 bases and V by 1 base; bases with no gene match: 2. Germline CDR1 MNHEY, CDR2 SMNVEV (reference sequence). CDR3 nucleotide sequence: TGTGCCAGCAGTTTATTCGGGGGGTCGAACACCGGGGAGCTGTTTTTT. Translation gives CASSLFGGSNTGELFF.

With respect to this clone: The sample holds other DNA sequences that translate to the same CDR3. This chain connects TRBV10-3 to TRBJ2-1, with no clear D. Germline loops: CDR1 ENHRY, CDR2 SYGVKD. The CDR3 runs to 14 residues. V was trimmed by 2 bases and J by 0 bases, leaving 5 bases between them. The CDR3 region has the DNA TGTGCCATCAGTGAGACCAGCTCCTACAATGAGCAGTTCTTC. This encodes CAISETSSYNEQFF.

This rearrangement joins TRBV18 to TRBJ2-1, with TRBD2 identical over 7 bases. Germline V lookup: CDR1 KGHSH, CDR2 LQKENI. This CDR3 has 16 residues. Germline trimming cut 0 bases from V and 4 bases from J; bases unmatched to any gene: 6. CDR3 in DNA: TGTGCCAGCTCACCACCTGGAGGGCGGGAGTACAATGAGCAGTTCTTC. It is translated as CASSPPGGREYNEQFF.

This clone was counted once. The rearrangement uses TRBV10-3 and TRBJ2-7, with D perhaps matching TRBD1 (6 bases). CDR1 is ENHRY and CDR2 is SYGVKD in the germline V gene. The CDR3 is 14 residues long. V dropped 6 bases and J dropped 3 bases, with 15 bases sitting between them. CDR3 residues: CAIRDSLDGYEQYF. The DNA of the CDR3 is TGTGCCATCAGGGACAGCTTAGATGGCTACGAGCAGTACTTC.

This rearrangement joins TRBV28 to TRBJ1-1; 7 nucleotides agree with TRBD1. Germline values: CDR1 MDHEN, CDR2 SYDVKM. Trimming cost V 4 bases and J 2 bases; bases outside gene matches: 7. This CDR3 spans 15 amino acids. This CDR3 reads CASSYPGTANTEAFF. CDR3 in DNA: TGTGCCAGCAGTTACCCCGGGACAGCTAACACTGAAGCTTTCTTT.

The CDR3 region is CASSQEGALGYGYTF. The CDR3 region has the DNA TGCGCCAGCAGCCAGGAGGGGGCCCTGGGCTATGGCTACACCTTC. V gene TRBV4-1 combines with J gene TRBJ1-2; 7 bases agree with TRBD1. The CDR3 sequence is 15 residues long. Trimming at V came to 3 bases and at J to 4 bases, leaving 8 bases not matched to a gene. CDR1 and CDR2 from the germline V gene are MGHRA and YSYEKL.

The gene calls are TRBV7-9 and TRBJ2-2; a possible D gene is TRBD2 (6 bases). Germline CDR1 reads SEHNR; CDR2 reads FQNEAQ (reference sequence). The CDR3 is 14 residues long. V was clipped by 4 bases and J by 6 bases, with 12 bases between them. This CDR3 is CASSSPPGAGELFF. The CDR3 nucleotides are TGTGCCAGCAGCTCCCCCCCGGGGGCCGGGGAGCTGTTTTTT.

V usage is TRBV29-1 and J usage is TRBJ2-3, with a weak D call TRBD2 (5 bases). The CDR3 extends over 14 amino acids. Per germline, CDR1 SQVTM and CDR2 ANQGSEA. V was shortened by 1 base and J by 2 bases, with 10 bases between the two germline ends. In DNA form, the CDR3 reads TGCAGCGTTGAAGGTACCGGGAACACAGATACGCAGTATTTT. Residues: CSVEGTGNTDTQYF.

This chain uses TRBV5-1 with TRBJ1-4, with D possibly being TRBD1 (6 bases). V lost 2 bases and J 0 bases, leaving 11 bases between the germline ends. CDR1 SGHRS and CDR2 YFSETQ come from the germline V gene. This CDR3 contains 16 residues. Written as DNA, the CDR3 is TGCGCCAGCAGCTTACAGGGAGGGGCAACTAATGAAAAACTGTTTTTT. It translates to CASSLQGGATNEKLFF.

The chain is built from TRBV6-5 and TRBJ1-6, with D perhaps TRBD1 (6 bases). The V end lost 4 bases, the J end lost 8 bases, and 12 bases lay between the germline ends. The CDR3 totals 14 residues. The V gene's germline CDR1 is MNHEY and CDR2 SVGAGI. Written as DNA, the CDR3 is TGTGCCAGCAGTTCCACAGGGAGGGATTCACCCCTCCACTTT. Its protein is CASSSTGRDSPLHF.

The chain employs TRBV10-2 and TRBJ2-3; TRBD2 might be the D (7 bases). CDR1 is WSHSY, CDR2 SAAADI, per germline. Between the trimmed V and J ends, which lost 7 bases and 0 bases, there was a span of 14 bases. The CDR3 contains 15 residues. CDR3: CASTPGGYSTDTQYF. The DNA of the CDR3 is TGCGCCAGCACCCCGGGGGGCTATAGCACAGATACGCAGTATTTT.

The V gene is TRBV7-9, the J gene TRBJ1-1; D may be TRBD1 (6 bases). Trimming cost V 4 bases and J 1 base, with 10 bases left between them. This CDR3 has 14 residues. Germline V gives CDR1 SEHNR, CDR2 FQNEAQ (reference sequence). The CDR3 here is CASSWTDKNTEAFF. The CDR3 DNA sequence: TGTGCCAGCAGCTGGACAGACAAGAACACTGAAGCTTTCTTT.

This chain connects TRBV5-4 to TRBJ2-1, with D possibly being TRBD1 (5 bases). The germline V gene encodes CDR1 SGHNT and CDR2 YYREEE (reference sequence). The CDR3 contains 13 residues. Trimming left V 0 bases short and J 6 bases short, with 7 bases between. CDR3 DNA sequence: TGTGCCAGCAGCTTGGGCAGGGCCAATGAGCAGTTCTTC. Protein sequence: CASSLGRANEQFF.

This chain joins TRBV27 and TRBJ1-2, with TRBD1 matching over 7 bases. This CDR3 has 13 residues. J lost 8 bases, V lost 3 bases, and 6 bases had no gene match. The germline CDR1 and CDR2 sequences are MNHEY and SMNVEV (reference sequence). The CDR3 sequence is CASSLTGRTGYTF. CDR3 sequence (DNA): TGTGCCAGCAGTTTGACAGGGAGAACAGGCTACACCTTC.

The chain recombines TRBV27 with TRBJ1-6; D is uncertain. The CDR3 has 15 residues. CDR1 and CDR2 (germline): MNHEY, SMNVEV (reference sequence). V lost 3 bases and J 0 bases, leaving 6 bases between the germline ends. The CDR3 DNA sequence: TGTGCCAGCAGTTTCCGGAGCTCCTATAATTCACCCCTCCACTTT. Its translation: CASSFRSSYNSPLHF.

CDR3 in DNA: TGCGCCAGCAACACAGGGGTGAATTCACCCCTCCACTTT. Its translation is CASNTGVNSPLHF. The chain joins TRBV5-1 to TRBJ1-6; TRBD1 agrees at 7 bases. The CDR3 is 13 residues long. The ends lost 6 bases at V and 7 bases at J; junction bases unmatched: 4. In germline, CDR1 is SGHRS, CDR2 YFSETQ.

This chain joins TRBV27 and TRBJ1-5; weak D call: TRBD1 (5 bases). The germline CDR1 and CDR2 sequences are MNHEY and SMNVEV (reference sequence). The CDR3 has 12 amino acids. Trimming removed 11 bases at V and 3 bases at J, with 11 bases between. CDR3 sequence reads: CAAGGVNQPQHF. CDR3 bases: TGTGCCGCGGGGGGGGTCAATCAGCCCCAGCATTTT.

This chain's CDR3 is CASSQGQGTGELFF. CDR3 in DNA: TGTGCCAGCAGCCAAGGACAGGGGACCGGGGAGCTGTTTTTT. This chain links TRBV3-1 (or the pseudogene TRBV3-2) with TRBJ2-2; 8 bases map to TRBD1. In germline, CDR1 is LGHDT, CDR2 YNNKEL (reference sequence). This CDR3 is 14 amino acids long. Unmatched junction bases numbered 0, after V lost 1 base and J lost 5 bases.

The chain recombines TRBV3-1 (or the pseudogene TRBV3-2) with TRBJ2-1; 12 positions match TRBD2. This CDR3 has 15 amino acids. With 3 bases clipped from V and 9 bases from J, the junction kept 6 bases outside the gene matches. Looked up from germline, CDR1 is LGHDT and CDR2 is YNNKEL (reference sequence). The CDR3: CASSQSSGGVIEQFF. CDR3 nucleotide sequence: TGTGCCAGCAGCCAGTCTAGCGGGGGGGTCATTGAGCAGTTCTTC.

This clone has just one count. The rearrangement links TRBV7-7 to TRBJ2-3; TRBD2 matches at 11 bases. The germline gives CDR1 SSHAT, CDR2 FNYEAQ (reference sequence). Trimming took 5 bases from V and 4 from J; bases not matched to a gene: 8. The CDR3 extends over 16 amino acids. For the CDR3, the DNA is TGTGCCAGCAGCCCAGGACTTAGCGGGGGGGCAGATACGCAGTATTTT. Translated: CASSPGLSGGADTQYF.

The rearrangement joins TRBV19 to TRBJ1-2; 7 bases agree with TRBD1. The CDR3 is 15 amino acids. Germline V lookup: CDR1 LNHDA, CDR2 SQIVND (reference sequence). V lost 1 base and J lost 3; bases outside the gene matches: 5. The CDR3 loop reads CASSIVGQTDYGYTF. The DNA of the CDR3 is TGTGCCAGTAGTATAGTGGGACAGACCGACTATGGCTACACCTTC. Based on the CDR3 plus reference TRBV19 and TRBJ1-2, the full variable domain is DGGITQSPKYLFRKEGQNVTLSCEQNLNHDAMYWYRQDPGQGLRLIYYSQIVNDFQKGDIAEGYSVSREKKESFPLTVTSAQKNPTAFYLCASSIVGQTDYGYTFGSGTRLTVV.

The genes are TRBV5-6 and TRBJ1-1; D gene unclear. The CDR3 is made up of 16 amino acids. The V end lost 3 bases, the J end lost 2 bases, and 17 bases lay between the germline ends. The germline V gene has CDR1 SGHDT and CDR2 YYEEEE. CDR3 in DNA: TGTGCCAGCAGCTCCGACGATGAGTTGGGCAACACTGAAGCTTTCTTT. This translates into CASSSDDELGNTEAFF.

The table lists this clone with a few counts. V and J are TRBV30 and TRBJ1-2; D possibly corresponds to TRBD1 (6 bases). The germline V gene has CDR1 GTSNPN and CDR2 SVGIG (reference sequence). V was trimmed by 2 bases and J by 7 bases, leaving 23 bases between them. CDR3 length: 16 residues. This CDR3 reads CAWSLPRTAPGIGYTF. The CDR3 coding sequence is TGTGCCTGGAGTCTTCCAAGGACAGCACCAGGGATTGGCTACACCTTC.

The chain carries TRBV10-1 and TRBJ2-3; no reliable D call. V was trimmed by 3 bases and J by 6 bases, leaving 7 bases between them. CDR1 is WNHNN, CDR2 SYGVQD, per germline (reference sequence). The CDR3 has 12 residues. This CDR3 reads CASSEQQDTQYF. DNA for the CDR3: TGCGCCAGCAGTGAACAACAGGATACGCAGTATTTT.

V usage is TRBV5-4 and J usage is TRBJ2-5; D may be TRBD2 (5 bases). This CDR3 has 15 amino acids. Germline CDR1 and CDR2: SGHNT and YYREEE (reference sequence). V was shortened by 0 bases and J by 0 bases, with 9 bases between the two germline ends. The CDR3 region is CASSLARAYQETQYF. In nucleotides, the CDR3 is TGTGCCAGCAGCTTGGCGAGGGCTTACCAAGAGACCCAGTACTTC.

The rearrangement links TRBV2 to TRBJ1-1; D is uncertain. V was pared by 4 bases and J by 3 bases, with 6 bases between. CDR1 is SNHLY and CDR2 is FYNNEI in the germline V gene. The CDR3 totals 12 residues. The CDR3 here is CASSGTYTEAFF. In DNA, the CDR3 is TGTGCCAGCAGTGGGACTTACACTGAAGCTTTCTTT.

The chain carries TRBV15 and TRBJ1-2, with a tentative D call TRBD1 (5 bases). Germline lookup yields CDR1 LNHNV and CDR2 YYDKDF (reference sequence). V was shortened by 0 bases and J by 8 bases, with 10 bases between the two germline ends. This CDR3 has 13 amino acids. CDR3 amino acids: CATSRDRGRGYTF. The CDR3 DNA is TGTGCCACCAGCAGAGATCGGGGGAGGGGCTACACCTTC.

The rearrangement uses TRBV5-1 and TRBJ2-3; weak D call: TRBD1 (6 bases). The V end lost 0 bases, the J end lost 2 bases, and 10 bases lay between the germline ends. Germline V lookup: CDR1 SGHRS, CDR2 YFSETQ. This CDR3 comprises 15 residues. CDR3 amino acids: CASSLGGQYTDTQYF. CDR3 DNA: TGCGCCAGCAGCTTGGGTGGACAGTACACAGATACGCAGTATTTT. The full variable domain, with the rest looked up from reference TRBV5-1 and TRBJ2-3, is KAGVTQTPRYLIKTRGQQVTLSCSPISGHRSVSWYQQTPGQGLQFLFEYFSETQRNKGNFPGRFSGRQFSNSRSEMNVSTLELGDSALYLCASSLGGQYTDTQYFGPGTRLTVL.

V gene TRBV15 combines with J gene TRBJ1-5; 7 positions match TRBD1. Losses at the gene ends were 2 bases for V and 3 bases for J; bases not matched to a gene: 10. The germline gives CDR1 LNHNV, CDR2 YYDKDF (reference sequence). The length of the CDR3 is 17 residues. The CDR3 is CATSRSTGTAFNQPQHF. CDR3 DNA: TGTGCCACCAGCAGATCAACCGGGACAGCCTTCAATCAGCCCCAGCATTTT.

The gene calls are TRBV27 and TRBJ2-1, with 7 bases matching TRBD2. The CDR3 loop spans 14 amino acids. V gave up 3 bases and J gave up 5 bases; unmatched junction bases: 4. Germline V lookup: CDR1 MNHEY, CDR2 SMNVEV (reference sequence). CDR3 loop: CASSFWGGNNEQFF. DNA for the CDR3: TGTGCCAGCAGTTTTTGGGGAGGGAACAATGAGCAGTTCTTC.

The chain combines TRBV5-1 with TRBJ2-2; 8 bases fit TRBD1. The V and J ends lost 4 bases and 7 bases, in that order; junction bases with no gene match: 12. This CDR3 has 16 amino acids. Germline lookup yields CDR1 SGHRS and CDR2 YFSETQ. The CDR3 is CASSLRSGTGIGELFF. DNA of the CDR3: TGCGCCAGCAGCCTGCGATCCGGGACAGGCATCGGGGAGCTGTTTTTT.